Listed here is a single TCR beta chain. This clonotype showed up just once. What antigen it recognizes has not been identified. Base qualities were left out, and no much larger clone turns up one base away. A lone read gives weak evidence. High-throughput TCR beta sequencing profiled peripheral blood CD8+ and CD4+ T cells from healthy donors, Susac syndrome patients and multiple sclerosis patients. Healthy donors were age- and sex-matched controls. Bulk CD8+ and CD4+ T cells were purified by magnetic negative isolation, whereas CD8+ TEMRA cells were enriched by FACS. Blood was collected in EDTA tubes and processed within 24 hours, with PBMCs isolated through density gradient centrifugation. PBMCs intended for TCR sequencing were frozen in liquid nitrogen and were later thawed in a 37 degrees C water bath. The sorted or isolated CD4+, CD8+ and CD8+ TEMRA cells reached a purity of at least 90%. This specimen comes from a study of CD8 T cells in Susac syndrome (dated by TCRdb to the late 2010s). For the study in its entirety: Whether CD8+ T cell activation and differentiation in Susac syndrome was antigen driven was tested using repertoire sequencing.

What the research found in general, with its limitations: The TCR sequencing and HLA analysis was acknowledged to have included a relatively small number of individuals.

Based on the germline V gene (reference sequence), the CDR1 and CDR2 sequences are SEHNR and FQNEAQ. The CDR3 measures 14 amino acids from cysteine to phenylalanine. Only the CDR3 region is kept as DNA, spanning 42 bases read in frame from base 1. Trimming takes 5 bases off V and 7 bases off J; junction bases not matched to a gene: 8. RNA was extracted using the RNeasy kit, and roughly 0.5 to 1 microgram was reverse transcribed with random hexamers. The immunoSEQ multiplex PCR assay, which covers 54 Vbeta and 13 Jbeta segments, was used to amplify TCR beta CDR3 regions. To correct PCR amplification bias, a synthetic template baseline was used for both primer optimization and computational correction. The original pipeline was this. Reads were annotated to V, D and J genes per IMGT and analyzed with immunoSEQ Analyzer, keeping only productive sequences. Clonality was calculated as one minus the Shannon entropy normalized by log2 of the number of productive unique sequences. For each patient and control, public and private clones were evaluated among the 100 most prevalent clones. Clones were defined as Susac-specific when absent from the healthy and MS cohorts, from roughly 1,100 published viral clones and from other ImmuneACCESS disease sequences. TCRdb trimmed the raw reads at Q25, called clones with MiXCR and kept productive beta chains. Rows with a matching CDR3 protein are joined into one entry that keeps the most common DNA and genes. TCRdb assigned the V and J calls; the authors' analysis was not used. The sample has around 130,000 distinct CDR3 sequences on record, 94% of them singletons. 0.098% of the sample is taken by the ten largest.

The chain joins TRBV7-9 to TRBJ2-3; 8 central bases correspond to TRBD1. Sequencing was performed on CD4+ T cells from PBMCs. The source of this sequence is a human donor in good health. The CDR3 corresponds to CASSLMTGDNTQYF. The DNA sequence is TGTGCCAGCAGCCTCATGACAGGGGATAATACGCAGTATTTT.